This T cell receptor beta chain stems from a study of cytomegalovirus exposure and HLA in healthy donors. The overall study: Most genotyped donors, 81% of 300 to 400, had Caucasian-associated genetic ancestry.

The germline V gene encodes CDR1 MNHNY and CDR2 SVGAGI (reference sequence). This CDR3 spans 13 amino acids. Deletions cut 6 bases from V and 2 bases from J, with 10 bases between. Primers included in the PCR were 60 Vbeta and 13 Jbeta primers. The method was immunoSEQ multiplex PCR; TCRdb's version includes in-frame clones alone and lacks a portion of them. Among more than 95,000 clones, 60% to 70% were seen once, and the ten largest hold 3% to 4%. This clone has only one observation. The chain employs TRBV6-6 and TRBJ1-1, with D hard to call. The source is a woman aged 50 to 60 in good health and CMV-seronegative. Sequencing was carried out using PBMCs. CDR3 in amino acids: CASRPQYNTEAFF. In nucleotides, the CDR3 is TGTGCCAGCAGGCCCCAGTACAACACTGAAGCTTTCTTT.